This T cell receptor (beta chain) emerged from a study of beta chain features in type 1 diabetes. Every bit of the isolated RNA underwent reverse transcription, so sequencing read expressed TCRB transcripts. Profiling relied on immunoSEQ multiplex PCR, and the TCRdb table lists in-frame clones only, not all of them. The sample contains about 130,000 clones, 9.2% of which appear only once. Sequencing was performed on central memory CD4+ T cells from blood. The origin of this receptor is a man aged 18-30 years in good health.

The CDR3 spells CASSPGLAGQNTGELFF. CDR3 sequence (DNA): TGTGCCAGCAGCCCCGGACTAGCGGGGCAGAACACCGGGGAGCTGTTTTTT. The rearrangement joins TRBV7-8 to TRBJ2-2; TRBD2 matches at 12 bases. V lost 5 bases and J lost 1; bases outside the gene matches: 5. This CDR3 has 17 residues. In germline, CDR1 is SGHVS, CDR2 FQNEAQ.